The text below deals with one TCR beta chain. Synthetic analogs of TCR templates were spiked into every PCR. Here immunoSEQ multiplex PCR was the method, and the copy in TCRdb shows in-frame clones only, minus some. The data hold about 48,000 clones, with roughly 80% observed a single time. This entry is derived from a study of PD-L1 blockade in urothelial cancer. The wider study: It was at 3 weeks (second dose) and 6 weeks after treatment start that blood was analyzed.

Regarding time point: peripheral blood 6 weeks after treatment start. Diagnoses among patients were locally advanced or metastatic urothelial carcinoma. All patients handed over anywhere from 1 to 8 samples, pretreatment and on-treatment. The CDR3 runs 14 residues. Looked up from germline, CDR1 is MNHEY and CDR2 is SMNVEV (reference sequence). J was trimmed by 1 base and V by 5 bases; bases with no gene match: 4. The specimen was PBMCs, collected around atezolizumab (anti-PD-L1) treatment. This receptor was identified in a man in his 70s with urothelial cancer. The J gene is TRBJ1-1, the V gene TRBV27, with TRBD1 matching 7 bases. The CDR3 spells CASSPWDRNTEAFF. The CDR3 DNA follows: TGTGCCAGCAGTCCCTGGGACAGGAACACTGAAGCTTTCTTT.